This paragraph reports one T cell receptor (beta chain). Antigen: not known. The missing CDR3 end, 3 residues past where the read stops, is filled in from the germline J gene. The CDR3 loop spans 12 amino acids. V lost 5 bases, J lost 0 bases, and 8 bases lay in between. CDR1 and CDR2 (germline): DFQATT, SNEGSKA (reference sequence). This entry is derived from a study of T cells in women clearing cervical HPV infection. Findings and limits, study-wide: Cases carried less TRBV6-7 than controls: around 0.11% versus 0.15%. CIN3+ cases had significantly higher TCR repertoire richness than controls, but evenness did not differ. Timing of associations relative to infection is unclear; T-cell subsets were not isolated.

All participants had a single incident cervical HPV16 infection, and prevalent HPV16 infections were excluded. Sequenced by immunoSEQ multiplex PCR; TCRdb stores in-frame clones only, minus some. Reported are about 35,000 clones; the ten largest clones contain roughly 1.6%. Sequencing used blood buffy coat. The receptor's source is a woman between 18 and 69 years old with a cervical HPV16 infection that either progressed to CIN3+ or cleared (not recorded which). This chain links TRBV20-1 with TRBJ2-7; perhaps TRBD2 as D (5 bases). CDR3 sequence reads: CSAFGLSYEQYF. CDR3 DNA (partial): TGCAGTGCTTTCGGACTCTCCTACGAG.